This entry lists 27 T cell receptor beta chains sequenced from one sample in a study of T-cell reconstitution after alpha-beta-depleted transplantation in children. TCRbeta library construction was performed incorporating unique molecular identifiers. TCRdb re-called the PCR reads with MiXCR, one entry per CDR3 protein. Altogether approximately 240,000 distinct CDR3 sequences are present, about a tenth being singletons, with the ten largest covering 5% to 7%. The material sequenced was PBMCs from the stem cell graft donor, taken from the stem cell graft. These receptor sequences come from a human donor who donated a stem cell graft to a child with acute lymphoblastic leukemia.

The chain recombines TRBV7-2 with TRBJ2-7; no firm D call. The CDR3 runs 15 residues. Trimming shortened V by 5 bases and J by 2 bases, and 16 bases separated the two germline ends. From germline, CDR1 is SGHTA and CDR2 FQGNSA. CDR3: CASSIGPRSTYEQYF. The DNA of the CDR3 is TGTGCCAGCAGCATAGGCCCCCGCTCAACCTACGAGCAGTACTTC.

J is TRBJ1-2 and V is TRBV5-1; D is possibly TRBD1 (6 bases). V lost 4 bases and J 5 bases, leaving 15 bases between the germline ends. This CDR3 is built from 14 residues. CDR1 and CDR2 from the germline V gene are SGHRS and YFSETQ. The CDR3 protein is CASSPGQNLYGYTF. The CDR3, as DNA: TGCGCCAGCAGCCCTGGACAGAATTTATATGGCTACACCTTC.

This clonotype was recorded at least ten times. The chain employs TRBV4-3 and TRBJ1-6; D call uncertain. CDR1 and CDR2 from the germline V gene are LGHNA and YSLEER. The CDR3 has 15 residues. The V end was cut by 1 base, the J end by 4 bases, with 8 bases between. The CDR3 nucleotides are TGCGCCAGCAGCCAAGTGACGGCGTATAATTCACCCCTCCACTTT. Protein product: CASSQVTAYNSPLHF.

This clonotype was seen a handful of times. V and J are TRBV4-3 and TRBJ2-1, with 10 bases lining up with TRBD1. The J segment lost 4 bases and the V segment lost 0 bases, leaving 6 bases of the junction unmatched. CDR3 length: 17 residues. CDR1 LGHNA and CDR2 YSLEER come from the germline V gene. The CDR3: CASSQDTGTGAYNEQFF. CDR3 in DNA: TGCGCCAGCAGCCAAGATACCGGGACAGGGGCTTACAATGAGCAGTTCTTC.

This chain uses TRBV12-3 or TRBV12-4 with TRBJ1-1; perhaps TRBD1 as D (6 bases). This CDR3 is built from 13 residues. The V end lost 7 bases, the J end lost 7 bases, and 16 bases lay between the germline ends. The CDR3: CASTPPGDYEAFF. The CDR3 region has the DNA TGTGCCAGCACTCCACCAGGGGACTATGAAGCTTTCTTT.

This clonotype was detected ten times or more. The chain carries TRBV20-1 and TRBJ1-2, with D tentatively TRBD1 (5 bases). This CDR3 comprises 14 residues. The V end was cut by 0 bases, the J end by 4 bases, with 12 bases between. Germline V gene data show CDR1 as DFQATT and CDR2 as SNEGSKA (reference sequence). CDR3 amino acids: CSARDWGTSYGYTF. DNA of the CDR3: TGCAGTGCTAGAGATTGGGGCACCTCCTATGGCTACACCTTC.

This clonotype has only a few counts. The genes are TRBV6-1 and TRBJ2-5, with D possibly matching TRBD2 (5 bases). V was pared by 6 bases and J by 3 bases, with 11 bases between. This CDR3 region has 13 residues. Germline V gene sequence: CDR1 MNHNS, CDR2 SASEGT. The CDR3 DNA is TGTGCCAGCAGACTGGGAGCGGAAGAGACCCAGTACTTC. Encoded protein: CASRLGAEETQYF.

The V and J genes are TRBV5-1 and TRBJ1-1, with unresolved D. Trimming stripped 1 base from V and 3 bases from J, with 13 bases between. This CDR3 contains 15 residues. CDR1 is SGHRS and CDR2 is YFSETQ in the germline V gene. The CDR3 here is CASSLHNPRDTEAFF. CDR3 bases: TGCGCCAGCAGCTTGCATAACCCCCGCGACACTGAAGCTTTCTTT.

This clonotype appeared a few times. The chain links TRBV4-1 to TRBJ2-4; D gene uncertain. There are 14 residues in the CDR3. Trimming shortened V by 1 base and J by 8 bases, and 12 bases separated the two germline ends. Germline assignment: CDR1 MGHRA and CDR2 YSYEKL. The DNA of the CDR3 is TGCGCCAGCAGCCAAGTGCCCGGGTCGGACATTCAGTACTTC. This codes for CASSQVPGSDIQYF.

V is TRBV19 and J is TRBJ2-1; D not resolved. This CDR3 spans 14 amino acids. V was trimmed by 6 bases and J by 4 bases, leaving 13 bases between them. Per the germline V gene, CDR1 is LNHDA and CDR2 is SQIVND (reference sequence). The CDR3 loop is CASSPRPGYNEQFF. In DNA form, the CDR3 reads TGTGCCAGTAGCCCTCGGCCGGGTTACAATGAGCAGTTCTTC.

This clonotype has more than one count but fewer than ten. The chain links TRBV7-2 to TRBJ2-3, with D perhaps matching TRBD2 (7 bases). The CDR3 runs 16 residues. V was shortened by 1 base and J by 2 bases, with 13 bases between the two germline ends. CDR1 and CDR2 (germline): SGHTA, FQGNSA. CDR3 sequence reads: CASSLVWGGATDTQYF. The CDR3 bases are TGTGCCAGCAGCTTAGTGTGGGGGGGGGCCACAGATACGCAGTATTTT.

In DNA form, the CDR3 reads TGTGCCAGCAGTGAAGCGGGGACAGTGAACACTGAAGCTTTCTTT. This codes for CASSEAGTVNTEAFF. V gene TRBV2 combines with J gene TRBJ1-1; the match to TRBD1 covers 7 bases. Germline CDR1 and CDR2: SNHLY and FYNNEI. The CDR3 contains 15 residues. The V gene end was trimmed by 0 bases and the J gene end by 0 bases; junction bases not matched to a gene: 1.

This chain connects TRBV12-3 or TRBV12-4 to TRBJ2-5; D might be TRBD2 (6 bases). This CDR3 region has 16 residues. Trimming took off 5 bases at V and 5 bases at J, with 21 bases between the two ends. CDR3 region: CASSIPGTRRRETQYF. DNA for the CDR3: TGTGCCAGCAGTATACCGGGGACTCGAAGACGGGAGACCCAGTACTTC.

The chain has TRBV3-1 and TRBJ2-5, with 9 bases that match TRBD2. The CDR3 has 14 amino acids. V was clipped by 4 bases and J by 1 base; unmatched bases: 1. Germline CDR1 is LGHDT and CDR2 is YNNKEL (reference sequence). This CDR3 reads CASSRGLAQETQYF. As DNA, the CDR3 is TGTGCCAGCAGCCGGGGACTAGCCCAAGAGACCCAGTACTTC.

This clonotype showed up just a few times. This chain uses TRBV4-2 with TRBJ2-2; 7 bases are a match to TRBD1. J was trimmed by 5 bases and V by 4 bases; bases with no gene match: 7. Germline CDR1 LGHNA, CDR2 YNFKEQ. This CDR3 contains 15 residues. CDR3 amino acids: CASSPSTGATGELFF. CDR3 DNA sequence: TGTGCCAGCAGCCCTTCAACAGGGGCAACCGGGGAGCTGTTTTTT.

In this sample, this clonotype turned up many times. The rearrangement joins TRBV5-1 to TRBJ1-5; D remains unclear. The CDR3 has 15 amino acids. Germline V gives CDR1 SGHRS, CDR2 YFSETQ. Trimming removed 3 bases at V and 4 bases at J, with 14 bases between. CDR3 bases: TGCGCCAGCAGCTCTTCAACCGGGGAGAATCAGCCCCAGCATTTT. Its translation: CASSSSTGENQPQHF.

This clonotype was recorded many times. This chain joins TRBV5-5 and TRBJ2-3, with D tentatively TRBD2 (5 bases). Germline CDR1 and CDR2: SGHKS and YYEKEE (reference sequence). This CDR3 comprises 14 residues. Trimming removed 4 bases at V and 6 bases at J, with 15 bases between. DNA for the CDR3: TGTGCCAGCAGCCATTGGGAGACAACGGATACGCAGTATTTT. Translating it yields CASSHWETTDTQYF.

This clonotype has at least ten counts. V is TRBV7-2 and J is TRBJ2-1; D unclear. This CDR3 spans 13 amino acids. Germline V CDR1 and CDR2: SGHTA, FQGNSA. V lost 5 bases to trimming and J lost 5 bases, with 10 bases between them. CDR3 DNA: TGTGCCAGCAGCCGGAATTCCAACAATGAGCAGTTCTTC. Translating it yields CASSRNSNNEQFF. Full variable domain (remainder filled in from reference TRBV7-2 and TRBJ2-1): GAGVSQSPSNKVTEKGKDVELRCDPISGHTALYWYRQSLGQGLEFLIYFQGNSAPDKSGLPSDRFSAERTGGSVSTLTIQRTQQEDSAVYLCASSRNSNNEQFFGPGTRLTVL.

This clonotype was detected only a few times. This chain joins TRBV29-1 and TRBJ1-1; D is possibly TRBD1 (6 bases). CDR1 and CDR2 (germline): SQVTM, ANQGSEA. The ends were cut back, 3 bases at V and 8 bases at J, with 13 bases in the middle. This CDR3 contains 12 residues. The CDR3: CSVEGGSLEAFF. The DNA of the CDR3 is TGCAGCGTTGAGGGGGGCAGTCTAGAAGCTTTCTTT.

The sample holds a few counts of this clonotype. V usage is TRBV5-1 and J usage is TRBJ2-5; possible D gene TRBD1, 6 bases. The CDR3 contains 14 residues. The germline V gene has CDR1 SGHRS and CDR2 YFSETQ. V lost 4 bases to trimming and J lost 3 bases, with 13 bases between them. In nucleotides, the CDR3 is TGCGCCAGCAGCCTTGGACAGAGAGAAGAGACCCAGTACTTC. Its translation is CASSLGQREETQYF.

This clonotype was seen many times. The CDR3 region has the DNA TGCAGTGCCCAAGACTATGAGCAGTTCTTC. This encodes CSAQDYEQFF. The gene calls are TRBV20-1 and TRBJ2-1; no clear D gene. Trimming took off 6 bases at V and 8 bases at J, with 8 bases between the two ends. The CDR3 contains 10 residues. Per germline, CDR1 DFQATT and CDR2 SNEGSKA (reference sequence).

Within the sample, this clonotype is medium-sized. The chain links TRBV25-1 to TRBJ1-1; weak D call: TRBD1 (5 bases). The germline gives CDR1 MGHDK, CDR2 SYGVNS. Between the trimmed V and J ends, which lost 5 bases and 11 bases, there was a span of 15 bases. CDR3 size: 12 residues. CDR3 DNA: TGTGCCAGCAGTCCCGGGGGATTGGGGGCTTTCTTT. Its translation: CASSPGGLGAFF.

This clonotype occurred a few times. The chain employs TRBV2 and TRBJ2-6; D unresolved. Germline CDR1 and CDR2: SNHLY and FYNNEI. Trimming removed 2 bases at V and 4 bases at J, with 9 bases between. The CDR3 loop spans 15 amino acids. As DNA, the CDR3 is TGTGCCAGCAGTGAATTTGGGTCCGGGGCCAACGTCCTGACTTTC. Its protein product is CASSEFGSGANVLTF. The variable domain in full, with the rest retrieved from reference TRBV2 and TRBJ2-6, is EPEVTQTPSHQVTQMGQEVILRCVPISNHLYFYWYRQILGQKVEFLVSFYNNEISEKSEIFDDQFSVERPDGSNFTLKIRSTKLEDSAMYFCASSEFGSGANVLTFGAGSRLTVL.

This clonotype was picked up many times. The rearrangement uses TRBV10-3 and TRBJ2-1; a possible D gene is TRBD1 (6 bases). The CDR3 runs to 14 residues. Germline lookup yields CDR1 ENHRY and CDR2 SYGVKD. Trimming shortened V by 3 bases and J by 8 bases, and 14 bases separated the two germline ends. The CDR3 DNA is TGTGCCATCAGTGATATGACAGGTCGGGATGAGCAGTTCTTC. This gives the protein CAISDMTGRDEQFF.

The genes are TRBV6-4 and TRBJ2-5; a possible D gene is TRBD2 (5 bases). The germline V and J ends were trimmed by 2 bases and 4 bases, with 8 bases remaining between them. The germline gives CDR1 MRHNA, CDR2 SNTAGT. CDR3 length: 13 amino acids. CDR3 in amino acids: CASSDRGGETQYF. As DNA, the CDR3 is TGTGCCAGCAGTGACCGCGGAGGAGAGACCCAGTACTTC.

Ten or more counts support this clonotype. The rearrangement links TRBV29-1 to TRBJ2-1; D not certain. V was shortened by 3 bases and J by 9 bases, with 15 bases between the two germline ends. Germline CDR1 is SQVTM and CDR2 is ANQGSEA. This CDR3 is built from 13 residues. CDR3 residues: CSVELADRSEQFF. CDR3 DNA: TGCAGCGTTGAGTTGGCAGATCGAAGTGAGCAGTTCTTC.

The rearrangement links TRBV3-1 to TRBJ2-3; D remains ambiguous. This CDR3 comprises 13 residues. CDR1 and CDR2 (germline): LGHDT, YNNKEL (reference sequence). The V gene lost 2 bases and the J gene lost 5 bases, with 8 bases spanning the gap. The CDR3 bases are TGTGCCAGCAGCCAACCGAATGGAGATACGCAGTATTTT. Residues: CASSQPNGDTQYF.